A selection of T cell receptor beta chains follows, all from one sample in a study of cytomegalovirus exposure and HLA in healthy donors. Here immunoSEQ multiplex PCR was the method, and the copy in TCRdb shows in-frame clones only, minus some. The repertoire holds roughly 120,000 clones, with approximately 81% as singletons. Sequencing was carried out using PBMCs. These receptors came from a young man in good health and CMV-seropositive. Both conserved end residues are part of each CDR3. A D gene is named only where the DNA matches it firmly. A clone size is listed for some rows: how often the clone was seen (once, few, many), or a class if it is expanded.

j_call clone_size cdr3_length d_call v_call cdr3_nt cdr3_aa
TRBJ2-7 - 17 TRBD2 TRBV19 TGTGCCACGCATCCGGGACTAGCGGGAGGCTTTCCCTACGAGCAGTACTTC CATHPGLAGGFPYEQYF
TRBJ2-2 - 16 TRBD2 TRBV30 TGTGCCTGGAGTGTAAAAAAAGCGGGGGGGGCCGGGGAGCTGTTTTTT CAWSVKKAGGAGELFF
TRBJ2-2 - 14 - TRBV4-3 TGCGCCAGCAAATACGGGCTAGCCACCGGGGAGCTGTTTTTT CASKYGLATGELFF
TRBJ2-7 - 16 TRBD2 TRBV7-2 TGTGCCAGCAGCTCGCCTTTAGTGGCGGGGGGGCGCGAGCAGTACTTC CASSSPLVAGGREQYF
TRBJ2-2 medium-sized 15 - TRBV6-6 TGTGCCAGCAGTCAGGAGGCGGGATGGACCGGGGAGCTGTTTTTT CASSQEAGWTGELFF
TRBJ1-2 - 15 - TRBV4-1 TGCGCCAGCAGCCAAGATCTGGGCAGGGAAGGTGGCTACACCTTC CASSQDLGREGGYTF
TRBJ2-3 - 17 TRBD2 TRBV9 TGTGCCAGCAGCGTTGTTCCGGGACTAGCGCGAACAGATACGCAGTATTTT CASSVVPGLARTDTQYF
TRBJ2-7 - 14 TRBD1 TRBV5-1 TGCGCCAGCAGCTTGGCCTACAGGGGGGACGAGCAGTACTTC CASSLAYRGDEQYF
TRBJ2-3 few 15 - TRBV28 TGTGCCAGCAGTTTAGCAGGGGACCGCACAGATACGCAGTATTTT CASSLAGDRTDTQYF
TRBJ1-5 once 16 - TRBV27 TGTGCCAGCAGTACCTCGACAGGAGATAGCAATCAGCCCCAGCATTTT CASSTSTGDSNQPQHF
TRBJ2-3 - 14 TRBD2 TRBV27 TGTGCCAGCAGTTTAACTAGCGAAACAGATACGCAGTATTTT CASSLTSETDTQYF
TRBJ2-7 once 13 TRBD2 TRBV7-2 TGTGCCAGCAGCTTAGAGAGGGAGGGCGAGCAGTACTTC CASSLEREGEQYF
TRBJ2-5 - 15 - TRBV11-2 TGTGCCAGCAGCTTAAAGGAGTCAGTCCAAGAGACCCAGTACTTC CASSLKESVQETQYF
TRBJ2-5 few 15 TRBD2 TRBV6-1 TGTGCCAGCAGTGCGTTAGCGGGGGCTCAAGAGACCCAGTACTTC CASSALAGAQETQYF
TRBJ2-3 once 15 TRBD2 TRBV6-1 TGTGCCAGCAAGGAACTAGCGGGAGGGCGAGATACGCAGTATTTT CASKELAGGRDTQYF
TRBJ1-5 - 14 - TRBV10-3 TGTGCCATCAGTGAGGACAGACCTAACCGACCCCAGCATTTT CAISEDRPNRPQHF
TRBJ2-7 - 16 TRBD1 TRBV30 TGTGCCTGGACGGGGGTAAGGACAGGGATTGCCTACGAGCAGTACTTC CAWTGVRTGIAYEQYF
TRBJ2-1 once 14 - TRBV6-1 TGTGCCAGCTCTACAGGGTGGTCCTACAATGAGCAGTTCTTC CASSTGWSYNEQFF
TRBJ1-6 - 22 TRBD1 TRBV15 TGTGCCACCAGCAGAGGTCCGGACGGCAGGGGGGCGCAAAGCTCCTATAATTCACCCCTCCACTTT CATSRGPDGRGAQSSYNSPLHF
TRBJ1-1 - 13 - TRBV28 TGTGCCAGCAGTTTATTTAGCGGCCAGAGAGCTTTCTTT CASSLFSGQRAFF
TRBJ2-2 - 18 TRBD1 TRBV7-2 TGTGCCAGCAGCAATAGGGGACAGGGGGCTACGGGCACCGGGGAGCTGTTTTTT CASSNRGQGATGTGELFF
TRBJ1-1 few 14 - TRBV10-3 TGTGCCATCAGTGAGTCTAGGCCGGGCACTGAAGCTTTCTTT CAISESRPGTEAFF
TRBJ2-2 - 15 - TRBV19 TGTGCCAGTAGAAGGGGTCGCGCGAACACCGGGGAGCTGTTTTTT CASRRGRANTGELFF
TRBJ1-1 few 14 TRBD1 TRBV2 TGTGCCAGCAGTGAATTGGGGGGACAGGGGGAAGCTTTCTTT CASSELGGQGEAFF
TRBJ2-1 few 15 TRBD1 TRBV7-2 TGTGCCAGCAGCTTACCGGGACAGAGATACAATGAGCAGTTCTTC CASSLPGQRYNEQFF
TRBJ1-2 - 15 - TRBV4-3 TGCGCCAGCAGCCAAGAGAGGGTTCAGCGTTATGGCTACACCTTC CASSQERVQRYGYTF
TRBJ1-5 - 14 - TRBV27 TGTGCCAGCAGACTAAACAGGGACGATAAGCCCCAGCATTTT CASRLNRDDKPQHF
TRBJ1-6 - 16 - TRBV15 TGTGCCACCAGCAGAGATACGGCAGGGCGAAATTCACCCCTCCACTTT CATSRDTAGRNSPLHF
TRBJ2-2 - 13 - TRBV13 TGTGCCAGCAGCTTAGCCGGGGCCGGGGAGCTGTTTTTT CASSLAGAGELFF
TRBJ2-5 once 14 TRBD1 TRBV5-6 TGTGCCAGCAGCATAGGGACAGTCCAAGAGACCCAGTACTTC CASSIGTVQETQYF
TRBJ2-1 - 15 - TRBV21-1 TGTGCCAGCAGCCCCCGTGTTAGCGGAGCCAATGAGCAGTTCTTC CASSPRVSGANEQFF
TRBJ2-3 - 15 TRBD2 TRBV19 TGTGCCAGTAGTACCCGGGAGGGTTGGGGAGATACGCAGTATTTT CASSTREGWGDTQYF
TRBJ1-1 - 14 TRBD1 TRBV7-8 TGTGCCAGCAGCCTCAGGGGGGTGAACACTGAAGCTTTCTTT CASSLRGVNTEAFF
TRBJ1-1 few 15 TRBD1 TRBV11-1 TGTGCCAGCTCCGGGACAGAGGCCGGAGGCACTGAAGCTTTCTTT CASSGTEAGGTEAFF
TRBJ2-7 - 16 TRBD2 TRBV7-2 TGTGCCAGCAGCGTACTCGGACTAGCGGGGTCCTACGAGCAGTACTTC CASSVLGLAGSYEQYF
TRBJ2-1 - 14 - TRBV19 TGTGCCAGTAGCCCACCTACAGATTACAATGAGCAGTTCTTC CASSPPTDYNEQFF
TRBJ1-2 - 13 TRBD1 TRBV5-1 TGCGCCAGCAGCTTGGCCCCAGGGGGCAGCTACACCTTC CASSLAPGGSYTF
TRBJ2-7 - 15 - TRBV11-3 TGTGCCAGCAGCTTGTCCCATACTCGACGGACAGAGCAGTACTTC CASSLSHTRRTEQYF
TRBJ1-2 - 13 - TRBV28 TGTGCCAGCAGAGGAGCAGGGACTCGGGGCTACACCTTC CASRGAGTRGYTF
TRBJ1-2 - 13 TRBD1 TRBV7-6 TGTGCCAGCAGCCCAGGGGGAAGCTATGGCTACACCTTC CASSPGGSYGYTF
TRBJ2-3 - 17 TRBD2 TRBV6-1 TGTGCCAGCAGTGAAGTGTTCAGTAGCGGGGCTGGAGATACGCAGTATTTT CASSEVFSSGAGDTQYF
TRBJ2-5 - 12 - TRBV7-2 TGTGCCAGCAGCTTTAGTTTTGAGACCCAGTACTTC CASSFSFETQYF
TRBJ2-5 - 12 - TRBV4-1 TGCGCCAGCAGCGTAATTAGCGGGACCCAGTACTTC CASSVISGTQYF
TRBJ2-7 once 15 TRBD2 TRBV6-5 TGTGCCAGCAGTAACCTAGCGGTGAGCTCCTACGAGCAGTACTTC CASSNLAVSSYEQYF